This entry features one T cell receptor (beta chain) sequence. This clonotype was picked up many times. Its recognized antigen is unknown. Within one base of it there is no much larger clone, and no base qualities were kept. This sample stems from a study of T cells in Graves' hyperthyroidism and ophthalmopathy (dated by TCRdb to about 2019). Background for the entire study: Peripheral blood samples were taken at the time of initial diagnosis, prior to any treatment. In over five Graves' hyperthyroidism patients, the study also compared T-cell repertoires from thyroid tissue with T-cell repertoires from blood. The 85 to 100 discovery patients were randomly split 7:3 into training and test sets. A discovery cohort of about a hundred patients, about 40 with Graves' ophthalmopathy and 57 with stable Graves' hyperthyroidism, was used to find distinguishing TCR V-J signatures. Whether ophthalmopathy could be predicted prospectively was tested in an independent validation cohort made up of roughly 20 hyperthyroidism patients plus 17 patients who later progressed to ophthalmopathy. The paper describes TCR Vbeta CDR3 sequencing of 140 or so peripheral blood samples, made up of roughly 40 ophthalmopathy patients, 70 to 75 hyperthyroidism patients and some 17 progressor patients. After blood sampling, hyperthyroidism patients were treated with methimazole at a starting dose of 30 mg daily, and ophthalmopathy patients were treated with high-dose intravenous methylprednisolone. What the research found in general, with its limitations: Most expanded thyroid clonotypes (frequency above 0.001) were also detected in blood, suggesting blood repertoires may reflect thyroid immune responses. No statistical method was used to fix the sample size in advance, and group allocation was not hidden from the investigators. In validation, the model predicted progression to ophthalmopathy with 65% to 71% sensitivity and about 73% specificity, a median of 6.5 months before onset. In cross-validation, a model built on a 13 V-J signature told ophthalmopathy apart from stable hyperthyroidism with approximately 90% sensitivity and about 81% specificity, and in testing the same model reached 80%/75%.

The TCR beta CDR3 regions were amplified from RNA transcripts. The TCR CDR3 was subjected to a first round of RT-PCR using the HTBI primer set and the Qiagen OneStep RT-PCR kit. Libraries were constructed in a second round of multiplex PCR, after which size selection and purification were performed. Libraries were sequenced paired-end with 100 bp reads on an Illumina HiSeq2000. Per the original workflow: SOAPnuke was used to process the raw data, throwing out any read that contained adapters or uncalled bases, had a mean Phred below 15, or lacked an exact constant-primer or identifier match. High-quality paired reads were merged using COPE v1.2.5, and each unique nucleotide sequence was defined as a clonotype. MiTCR v1.1 was used to align the clonotypes against IMGT TRBV, TRBD and TRBJ reference segments. Analysis was restricted to V-J combinations with a frequency above 0.0001, which covered roughly 99% of repertoires. The TCS score was defined as the ratio of F50 (clonal expansion) to E x V (chaos), calculated using BLOSUM62-based TCRdist between CDR3 peptides within each V-J. Welch's t-statistics and random forest reduced fewer than 600 V-J features to around 14, which were used in a naive Bayes classifier (R e1071). Using fastp trimming at Q25 and MiXCR clonotype assembly, TCRdb reanalyzed the public sequencing data and kept in-frame beta chains. Here each entry gathers all rows of one CDR3 protein and keeps the most common genes and DNA. These V and J calls derive from TCRdb rather than the authors' analysis. The sample table holds about 520,000 distinct CDR3 sequences, of which less than 25% were seen once. The ten largest make up 11% of the sample.

Moderately to severely active disease, a Clinical Activity Score of at least 3, a NOSPECS grade of at least 4, and a duration under 3 months were present in ophthalmopathy patients. Exclusion was applied to patients with uncontrolled infections, other autoimmune diseases, pregnancy or lactation. Diagnoses were established on the basis of clinical symptoms, serum thyroxine and TRAb, thyroid ultrasound, and orbital computed tomography. PBMCs were separated from approximately 10 ml of fresh peripheral blood using Ficoll-Paque density gradient centrifugation. Total RNA was extracted using Trizol reagent, and RNA quality was assessed on an Agilent 2100 Bioanalyzer. Per the germline V gene, SGHVS is the CDR1 and FQNEAQ is the CDR2. V drops 5 bases and J drops 6 bases, leaving 19 bases in between. The CDR3 goes from the cysteine to the phenylalanine over 15 residues. Only the CDR3 portion is preserved as DNA: 45 bases, with reading frame beginning at the first base.

The TCR comes from a woman in her twenties or thirties with Graves' ophthalmopathy. The sample comprised blood. The rearrangement joined TRBV7-8 to TRBJ1-1, with a tentative D gene TRBD1 over 6 matching bases. In nucleotides, the sequence is TGTGCCAGCAGCAATTACAGGGAGGTACGGTCTGAAGCTTTCTTT. This is translated as CASSNYREVRSEAFF.